Listed here are 21 T cell receptor beta chains from one sample, sequenced in a study of blood T cell repertoires in COVID-19. Here immunoSEQ multiplex PCR was the method, and the copy in TCRdb shows in-frame clones only, minus some. The repertoire includes 250,000 to 350,000 clones, roughly 89% of them detected once, and about 3% sits in the top ten. What was sequenced was peripheral blood. Receptors were obtained from a woman in her thirties with active or convalescent COVID-19.

V usage is TRBV19 and J usage is TRBJ1-6; 10 nucleotides agree with TRBD1. This CDR3 has 17 residues. V dropped 2 bases and J dropped 6; count of bases not matched to a gene: 7. CDR1 and CDR2 (germline): LNHDA, SQIVND (reference sequence). The DNA of the CDR3 is TGTGCCAGTAGTATATCGCCACGACAGGGGGCTAATTCACCCCTCCACTTT. Its protein is CASSISPRQGANSPLHF.

This chain connects TRBV5-1 to TRBJ2-7; TRBD2 agrees at 10 bases. Germline V CDR1 and CDR2: SGHRS, YFSETQ. The CDR3 consists of 16 residues. V was pared by 3 bases and J by 7 bases, with 13 bases of the junction left unmatched. The CDR3 loop reads CASSSVPLLAGKEQYF. The CDR3 region has the DNA TGCGCCAGCAGCTCCGTCCCCTTACTAGCGGGGAAAGAGCAGTACTTC. Complete variable domain (other parts from reference TRBV5-1 and TRBJ2-7): KAGVTQTPRYLIKTRGQQVTLSCSPISGHRSVSWYQQTPGQGLQFLFEYFSETQRNKGNFPGRFSGRQFSNSRSEMNVSTLELGDSALYLCASSSVPLLAGKEQYFGPGTRLTVT.

The chain recombines TRBV9 with TRBJ2-5; 7 nucleotides align to TRBD1. The V gene end was trimmed by 4 bases and the J gene end by 5 bases; junction bases not matched to a gene: 8. This CDR3 region has 14 residues. Looked up from germline, CDR1 is SGDLS and CDR2 is YYNGEE. CDR3 sequence: CASSPRQGEETQYF. Here the CDR3 DNA reads TGTGCCAGCAGCCCCCGACAGGGTGAGGAGACCCAGTACTTC. Filled out from reference TRBV9 and TRBJ2-5, the complete variable domain reads DSGVTQTPKHLITATGQRVTLRCSPRSGDLSVYWYQQSLDQGLQFLIQYYNGEERAKGNILERFSAQQFPDLHSELNLSSLELGDSALYFCASSPRQGEETQYFGPGTRLLVL.

The chain carries TRBV4-3 and TRBJ2-7; 9 nucleotides align to TRBD1. The V gene end was trimmed by 2 bases and the J gene end by 4 bases; junction bases not matched to a gene: 6. Germline CDR1 and CDR2: LGHNA and YSLEER. The CDR3 totals 15 residues. The CDR3 DNA reads TGCGCCAGCAGCCAATACCGGACAGGGGAATACGAGCAGTACTTC. This encodes CASSQYRTGEYEQYF.

This clone was counted only a few times. The gene calls are TRBV4-2 and TRBJ2-2; D may be TRBD1 (5 bases). This CDR3 comprises 14 residues. CDR1 and CDR2 (germline): LGHNA, YNFKEQ. The V gene lost 0 bases and the J gene lost 6 bases, with 8 bases spanning the gap. CDR3 sequence reads: CASSQDVGPGELFF. In nucleotides, the CDR3 is TGTGCCAGCAGCCAAGATGTGGGGCCCGGGGAGCTGTTTTTT.

This clone has just one count. The CDR3 bases are TGTGCCAGCAGTTACACCGGACAGTCGAATTCACCCCTCCACTTT. Encoded protein: CASSYTGQSNSPLHF. The chain is built from TRBV6-5 and TRBJ1-6, with a tentative D call TRBD1 (6 bases). Germline V gives CDR1 MNHEY, CDR2 SVGAGI. The CDR3 consists of 15 residues. V was cut by 2 bases and J by 7 bases, with 12 bases left in between.

This clone appeared once. The chain carries TRBV6-6 and TRBJ2-2; unclear D gene. CDR1 is MNHNY and CDR2 is SVGAGI in the germline V gene (reference sequence). With 6 bases removed from V and 6 bases from J, the gap between germline ends came to 8 bases. There are 12 residues in the CDR3. The CDR3 region is CASSPWPGELFF. The CDR3 nucleotides are TGTGCCAGCAGCCCCTGGCCCGGGGAGCTGTTTTTT.

This clone was detected once. The chain recombines TRBV3-1 (or the pseudogene TRBV3-2) with TRBJ2-5; 11 bases match TRBD2. The CDR3 spans 17 residues. V trimming: 1 base; J trimming: 3 bases; junction bases outside the gene matches: 7. CDR1 and CDR2 (germline): LGHDT, YNNKEL (reference sequence). Written as DNA, the CDR3 is TGTGCCAGCAGCCAAGGCTTAACTAGCGGGGGCGAAGAGACCCAGTACTTC. Translation: CASSQGLTSGGEETQYF.

The genes are TRBV6-5 and TRBJ1-5; 8 nucleotides match TRBD1. The V gene end was trimmed by 7 bases and the J gene end by 0 bases; junction bases not matched to a gene: 5. CDR3 length: 15 amino acids. Germline loops: CDR1 MNHEY, CDR2 SVGAGI. DNA for the CDR3: TGTGCCAGCAAGATAGGACAGGGTAGCAATCAGCCCCAGCATTTT. It is translated as CASKIGQGSNQPQHF.

The CDR3 region has the DNA TGTGCCAGCAGTTTAGGCGGGGGAAGGGAAAAACTGTTTTTT. Protein sequence: CASSLGGGREKLFF. The J gene is TRBJ1-4, the V gene TRBV27; TRBD1 is a possible D gene (5 bases). V gave up 2 bases and J gave up 8 bases, with 12 bases separating them. The germline V gene has CDR1 MNHEY and CDR2 SMNVEV (reference sequence). CDR3 length: 14 residues. The full variable domain, with the rest looked up from reference TRBV27 and TRBJ1-4, is EAQVTQNPRYLITVTGKKLTVTCSQNMNHEYMSWYRQDPGLGLRQIYYSMNVEVTDKGDVPEGYKVSRKEKRNFPLILESPSPNQTSLYFCASSLGGGREKLFFGSGTQLSVL.

This chain connects TRBV5-8 to TRBJ2-7; TRBD1 aligns across 7 bases. Germline CDR1 and CDR2: SGHTS and YDEGEE. J was trimmed by 2 bases and V by 0 bases; bases with no gene match: 2. This CDR3 is 14 amino acids long. The CDR3 loop reads CASSLGDSTYEQYF. CDR3 in DNA: TGTGCCAGCAGCTTGGGGGACAGTACCTACGAGCAGTACTTC.

The chain uses TRBV2 and TRBJ1-2; TRBD1 agrees at 8 bases. The germline V gene encodes CDR1 SNHLY and CDR2 FYNNEI. The CDR3 is 14 residues long. Unmatched junction bases numbered 1, after V lost 2 bases and J lost 2 bases. The CDR3: CASSESGGNYGYTF. In nucleotides, the CDR3 is TGTGCCAGCAGTGAATCAGGGGGCAACTATGGCTACACCTTC.

The chain links TRBV6-5 to TRBJ2-5, with D possibly matching TRBD1 (6 bases). The CDR3 sequence is 15 residues long. V lost 8 bases to trimming and J lost 7 bases, with 23 bases between them. Germline lookup yields CDR1 MNHEY and CDR2 SVGAGI. The CDR3 region is CASSFSLGAAATQYF. The CDR3 nucleotides are TGTGCCAGCTCCTTCTCCCTGGGGGCCGCGGCGACCCAGTACTTC.

CDR3 region: CASSRSTGSGSNQPQHF. As DNA, the CDR3 is TGTGCCAGCAGTCGGTCGACAGGGAGTGGGAGCAATCAGCCCCAGCATTTT. The V and J genes are TRBV7-9 and TRBJ1-5, with 7 bases identical to TRBD1. CDR1 is SEHNR, CDR2 FQNEAQ, per germline (reference sequence). The CDR3 covers 17 residues. The J segment lost 1 base and the V segment lost 6 bases, leaving 12 bases of the junction unmatched.

V and J are TRBV29-1 and TRBJ1-5; TRBD1 agrees at 9 bases. J was trimmed by 4 bases and V by 6 bases; bases with no gene match: 4. CDR1 and CDR2 (germline): SQVTM, ANQGSEA. This CDR3 is built from 13 residues. The CDR3 coding sequence is TGCAGCGTAGAGACAGGGGGGAATCAGCCCCAGCATTTT. Its translation: CSVETGGNQPQHF.

This chain connects TRBV11-3 to TRBJ1-2, with D possibly matching TRBD1 (6 bases). V lost 2 bases and J 12 bases, leaving 22 bases between the germline ends. The CDR3 sequence is 15 residues long. The germline CDR1 and CDR2 sequences are SGHNT and YENEEA. The CDR3 spells CASSLRASGAPLDTF. DNA for the CDR3: TGTGCCAGCAGCTTAAGGGCGTCAGGGGCCCCCCTCGACACCTTC. The complete variable domain, with remaining parts taken from reference TRBV11-3 and TRBJ1-2, reads EAGVVQSPRYKIIEKKQPVAFWCNPISGHNTLYWYLQNLGQGPELLIRYENEEAVDDSQLPKDRFSAERLKGVDSTLKIQPAELGDSAVYLCASSLRASGAPLDTFGSGTRLTVV.

This clone has only one observation. The chain uses TRBV10-3 and TRBJ2-5; the match to TRBD1 covers 9 bases. Germline V lookup: CDR1 ENHRY, CDR2 SYGVKD. The CDR3 is made up of 13 amino acids. Losses at the gene ends were 10 bases for V and 4 bases for J; bases not matched to a gene: 7. CDR3 sequence: CATGTGSAETQYF. The CDR3 nucleotides read TGTGCCACGGGGACAGGGTCCGCAGAGACCCAGTACTTC.

This clone showed up just a few times. The chain recombines TRBV19 with TRBJ1-2; 9 bases fit TRBD1. V lost 9 bases to trimming and J lost 6 bases; unmatched junction nucleotides: 8. The CDR3 is 13 residues long. The germline gives CDR1 LNHDA, CDR2 SQIVND (reference sequence). CDR3 in amino acids: CASSGQGIDGYTF. In DNA form, the CDR3 reads TGTGCCAGCTCGGGACAGGGTATTGATGGCTACACCTTC.

This chain links TRBV5-1 with TRBJ2-1, with 9 nucleotides matching TRBD2. The CDR3 runs to 19 residues. Germline trimming cut 1 base from V and 7 bases from J; bases unmatched to any gene: 18. Germline V gives CDR1 SGHRS, CDR2 YFSETQ. CDR3 DNA: TGCGCCAGCAGCTTGCAGATAGGGATCGGACTAGCGTCATTTAATGAGCAGTTCTTC. Its translation: CASSLQIGIGLASFNEQFF.

The CDR3 coding sequence is TGTGCCAGTAGTGGGGGACAGGGGTTTGATGAGCAGTTCTTC. Translation gives CASSGGQGFDEQFF. The chain carries TRBV19 and TRBJ2-1; 10 nucleotides agree with TRBD1. This CDR3 has 14 amino acids. V gave up 5 bases and J gave up 8 bases; unmatched junction bases: 6. The germline gives CDR1 LNHDA, CDR2 SQIVND (reference sequence).

The rearrangement joins TRBV25-1 to TRBJ2-5; TRBD2 agrees at 10 bases. The CDR3 sequence is 16 residues long. Germline V gives CDR1 MGHDK, CDR2 SYGVNS. J gave up 2 bases and V 5 bases, and 8 bases lay outside the gene matches. CDR3 DNA: TGTGCCAGCAGTAATCCGGTTAGCGGGGGGCAAGAGACCCAGTACTTC. Protein sequence: CASSNPVSGGQETQYF.